The present entry profiles one T cell receptor beta chain with its context. Its target is not known. Pooling of second doses given at about 4 or about 12 weeks was done. This specimen comes from a study of T cell responses to AZD1222 COVID-19 vaccine. Findings and limits, study-wide: At baseline, just five or six AZD1222 recipients tested seropositive. Donors were largely white British and mainly female; clonal diversity was possibly underestimated. Spike as a whole was targeted by vaccine-associated CD4 TCRs, dominant at 160-218 and 743-854.

The data were produced by immunoSEQ multiplex PCR, yet TCRdb's version contains in-frame clones alone and is incomplete. Here the sample spans around 99,000 clones, roughly 90% being singletons. The CDR3 covers 15 residues. V lost 5 bases to trimming and J lost 2 bases; unmatched junction nucleotides: 9. CDR1 is SGHNT and CDR2 is YYREEE in the germline V gene (reference sequence). The material was peripheral blood, obtained 28 days after the second AZD1222 dose. The origin of this receptor is an adult who received the AZD1222 COVID-19 vaccine. The rearrangement uses TRBV5-4 and TRBJ2-7; 8 bases line up with TRBD1. The CDR3, as DNA: TGTGCCAGCAGTTATGACAGGGGTCCGACCTACGAGCAGTACTTC. It encodes CASSYDRGPTYEQYF. Based on the CDR3 plus reference TRBV5-4 and TRBJ2-7, the full variable domain is ETGVTQSPTHLIKTRGQQVTLRCSSQSGHNTVSWYQQALGQGPQFIFQYYREEENGRGNFPPRFSGLQFPNYSSELNVNALELDDSALYLCASSYDRGPTYEQYFGPGTRLTVT.